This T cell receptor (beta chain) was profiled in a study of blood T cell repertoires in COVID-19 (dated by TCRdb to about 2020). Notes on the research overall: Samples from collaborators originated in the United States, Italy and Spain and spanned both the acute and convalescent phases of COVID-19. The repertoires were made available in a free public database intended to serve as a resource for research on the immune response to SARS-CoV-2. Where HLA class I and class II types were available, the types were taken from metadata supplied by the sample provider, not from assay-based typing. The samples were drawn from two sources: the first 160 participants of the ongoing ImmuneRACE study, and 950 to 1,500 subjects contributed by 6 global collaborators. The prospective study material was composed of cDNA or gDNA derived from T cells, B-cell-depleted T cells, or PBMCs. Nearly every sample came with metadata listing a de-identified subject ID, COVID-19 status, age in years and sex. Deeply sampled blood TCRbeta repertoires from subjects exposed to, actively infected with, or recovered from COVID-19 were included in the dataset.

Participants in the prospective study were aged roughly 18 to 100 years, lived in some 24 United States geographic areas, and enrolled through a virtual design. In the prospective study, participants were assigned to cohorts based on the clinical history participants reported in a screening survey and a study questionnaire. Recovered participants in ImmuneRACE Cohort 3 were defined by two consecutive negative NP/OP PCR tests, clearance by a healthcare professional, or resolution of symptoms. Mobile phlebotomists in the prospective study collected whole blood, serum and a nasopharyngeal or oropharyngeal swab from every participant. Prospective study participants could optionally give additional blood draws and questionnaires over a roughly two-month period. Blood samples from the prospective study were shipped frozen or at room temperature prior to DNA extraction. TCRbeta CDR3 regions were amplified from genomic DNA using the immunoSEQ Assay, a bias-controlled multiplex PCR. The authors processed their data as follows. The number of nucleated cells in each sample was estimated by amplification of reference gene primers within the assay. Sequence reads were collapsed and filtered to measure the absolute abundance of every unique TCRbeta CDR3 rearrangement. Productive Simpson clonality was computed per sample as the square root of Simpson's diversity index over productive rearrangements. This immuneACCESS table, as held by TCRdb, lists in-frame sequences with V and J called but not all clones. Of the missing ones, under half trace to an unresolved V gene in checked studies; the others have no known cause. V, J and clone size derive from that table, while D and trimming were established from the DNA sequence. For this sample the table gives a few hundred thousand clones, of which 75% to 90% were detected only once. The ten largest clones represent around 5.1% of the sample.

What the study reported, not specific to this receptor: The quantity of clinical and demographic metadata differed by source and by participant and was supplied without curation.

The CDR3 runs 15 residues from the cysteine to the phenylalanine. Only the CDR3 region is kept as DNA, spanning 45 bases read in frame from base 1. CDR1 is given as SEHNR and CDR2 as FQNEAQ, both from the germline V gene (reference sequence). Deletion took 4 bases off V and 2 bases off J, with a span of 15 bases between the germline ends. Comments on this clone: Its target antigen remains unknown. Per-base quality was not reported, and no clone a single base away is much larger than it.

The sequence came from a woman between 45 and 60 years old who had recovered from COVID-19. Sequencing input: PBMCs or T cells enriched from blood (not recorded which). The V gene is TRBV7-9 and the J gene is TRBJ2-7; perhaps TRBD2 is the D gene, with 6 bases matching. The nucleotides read TGTGCCAGCAGCTCAAGTGGGACTTATACCTACGAGCAGTACTTC. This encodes CASSSSGTYTYEQYF.